These 9 T cell receptor beta chains came from one sample sequenced in a study of T cell repertoires in cytomegalovirus infection. These receptors are not linked to any known antigen. TCRdb re-called the reads with MiXCR, one entry per CDR3 protein. Of about 120,000 distinct CDR3 sequences in the sample, around 30% were seen once. Specimen: CD8+ T cells from cultured PBMCs, collected from culture after CMV antigen stimulation. Source of these receptors: a human donor in good health (CMV status not recorded). Some clones in this sample may be carry-over from other donors' samples.

This clonotype was recorded at least ten times. The chain carries TRBV7-8 and TRBJ2-7; D is uncertain. Trimming took off 2 bases at V and 0 bases at J, with 8 bases between the two ends. Germline CDR1 reads SGHVS; CDR2 reads FQNEAQ. CDR3 length: 14 amino acids. CDR3: CASSLSPSSYEQYF. In DNA, the CDR3 is TGTGCCAGCAGCTTATCCCCTAGCTCCTACGAGCAGTACTTC.

This clonotype was recorded many times. V is TRBV28 and J is TRBJ1-1, with D unclear. The germline V gene encodes CDR1 MDHEN and CDR2 SYDVKM. V lost 6 bases to trimming and J lost 5 bases, with 10 bases between them. The length of the CDR3 is 12 residues. The CDR3 region has the DNA TGTGCCAGCAGCCCGCGCGGAACTGAAGCTTTCTTT. Encoded protein: CASSPRGTEAFF. Variable domain in full (rest from reference TRBV28 and TRBJ1-1): DVKVTQSSRYLVKRTGEKVFLECVQDMDHENMFWYRQDPGLGLRLIYFSYDVKMKEKGDIPEGYSVSREKKERFSLILESASTNQTSMYLCASSPRGTEAFFGQGTRLTVV.

There are a few counts of this clonotype. V and J are TRBV12-3 or TRBV12-4 and TRBJ2-7, with 10 bases matching TRBD1. The V and J ends lost 6 bases and 6 bases, in that order; junction bases with no gene match: 2. This CDR3 is 12 amino acids long. CDR3 sequence (DNA): TGTGCCAGCAGCCGGACAGGGGGCGAGCAGTACTTC. It specifies CASSRTGGEQYF.

This chain uses TRBV27 with TRBJ1-1; tentatively, D is TRBD1 (6 bases). Germline loops: CDR1 MNHEY, CDR2 SMNVEV (reference sequence). The ends were cut back, 6 bases at V and 4 bases at J, with 15 bases in the middle. CDR3 length: 14 amino acids. The CDR3 protein is CASRVDRGGTEAFF. DNA for the CDR3: TGTGCCAGCAGGGTGGACAGAGGAGGCACTGAAGCTTTCTTT.

This clonotype showed up just a few times. The chain carries TRBV7-8 and TRBJ2-5; D remains ambiguous. In germline, CDR1 is SGHVS, CDR2 FQNEAQ. V lost 5 bases and J 4 bases, leaving 17 bases between the germline ends. CDR3 length: 15 amino acids. CDR3 nucleotides: TGTGCCAGCAGCCCCCCTTTAGGTCCCGGAGAGACCCAGTACTTC. It specifies CASSPPLGPGETQYF.

The chain uses TRBV6-2 or TRBV6-3 and TRBJ1-2; no clear D gene. Germline V lookup: CDR1 MNHEY, CDR2 SVGEGT. Between the trimmed V and J ends, which lost 3 bases and 2 bases, there was a span of 16 bases. This CDR3 region has 16 residues. CDR3 protein: CASSYIQATLNYGYTF. The CDR3 bases are TGTGCCAGCAGTTATATCCAGGCGACGCTAAACTATGGCTACACCTTC.

The chain has TRBV4-1 and TRBJ2-3; the D is unclear. V was shortened by 1 base and J by 2 bases, with 7 bases between the two germline ends. Germline V lookup: CDR1 MGHRA, CDR2 YSYEKL. This CDR3 comprises 14 residues. This chain's CDR3 is CASSQVPSTDTQYF. The DNA for the CDR3 is TGCGCCAGCAGCCAAGTGCCTTCCACAGATACGCAGTATTTT.

The V and J genes are TRBV7-6 and TRBJ2-6; TRBD1 matches at 9 bases. The trim removed 4 bases at V and 4 bases at J, leaving 11 bases unmatched. The CDR3 totals 18 residues. Germline V gives CDR1 SGHVS, CDR2 FNYEAQ. The CDR3 region is CASSSAPGQGPGANVLTF. CDR3 sequence (DNA): TGTGCCAGCAGCTCCGCCCCGGGACAGGGACCAGGGGCCAACGTCCTGACTTTC.

The chain employs TRBV7-3 and TRBJ1-6; D is uncertain. V was pared by 5 bases and J by 10 bases, with 6 bases between. The CDR3 sequence is 11 residues long. Per germline, CDR1 SGHTA and CDR2 FQGTGA. The CDR3 spells CASSIQSPLHF. CDR3 in DNA: TGTGCCAGCAGCATCCAATCACCCCTCCACTTT.